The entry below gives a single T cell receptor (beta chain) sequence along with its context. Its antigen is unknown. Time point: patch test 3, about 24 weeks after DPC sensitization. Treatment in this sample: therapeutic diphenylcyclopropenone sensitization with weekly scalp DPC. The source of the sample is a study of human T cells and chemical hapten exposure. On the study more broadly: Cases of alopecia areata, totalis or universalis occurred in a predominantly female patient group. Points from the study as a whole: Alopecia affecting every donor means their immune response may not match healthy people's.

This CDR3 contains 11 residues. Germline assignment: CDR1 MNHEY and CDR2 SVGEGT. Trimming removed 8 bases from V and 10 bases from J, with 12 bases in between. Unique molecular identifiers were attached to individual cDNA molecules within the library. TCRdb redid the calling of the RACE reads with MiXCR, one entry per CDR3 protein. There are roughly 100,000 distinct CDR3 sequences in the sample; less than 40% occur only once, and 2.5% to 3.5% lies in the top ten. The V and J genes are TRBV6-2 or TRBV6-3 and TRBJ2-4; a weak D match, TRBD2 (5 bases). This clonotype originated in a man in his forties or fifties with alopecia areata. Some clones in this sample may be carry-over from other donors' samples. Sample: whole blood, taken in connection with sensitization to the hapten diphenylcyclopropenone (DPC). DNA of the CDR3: TGTGCCAGCGGTGAGGGCGAGATTCAGTACTTC. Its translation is CASGEGEIQYF.